A single sample is the source of the 20 T cell receptor beta chains below, sequenced in a study of T cell responses to AZD1222 COVID-19 vaccine. Produced via immunoSEQ multiplex PCR; TCRdb's table is partial and in-frame only. The sample carries about 120,000 clones, roughly 90% recorded once. The source material was peripheral blood, sampled on day 0 of AZD1222 vaccination. The receptor source for this set is an adult in good health.

This chain connects TRBV29-1 to TRBJ2-6; D not certain. V lost 3 bases to trimming and J lost 3 bases, with 6 bases between them. Per the germline V gene, CDR1 is SQVTM and CDR2 is ANQGSEA. This CDR3 comprises 13 residues. CDR3 coding DNA: TGCAGCGTTGATCTCGATGGGGCCAACGTCCTGACTTTC. Protein product: CSVDLDGANVLTF.

The J gene is TRBJ1-5, the V gene TRBV7-2; TRBD1 is a possible D gene (5 bases). The V end was cut by 4 bases, the J end by 2 bases, with 9 bases between. This CDR3 contains 14 residues. Germline CDR1 reads SGHTA; CDR2 reads FQGNSA. The CDR3 spells CASSSWGGNQPQHF. As DNA, the CDR3 is TGTGCCAGCAGCTCGTGGGGGGGCAATCAGCCCCAGCATTTT.

The gene calls are TRBV7-5 and TRBJ1-6; TRBD1 is the table's D call and was not checked against the DNA. TRBV7-5 is a recognized pseudogene. The CDR3 covers 16 residues. CDR3 in amino acids: CARSLVIGGRNSPLHF. Here the CDR3 DNA reads TGTGCCAGAAGCTTAGTGATAGGGGGTCGTAATTCACCCCTCCACTTT.

The chain has TRBV18 and TRBJ1-5, with 7 positions matching TRBD1. The CDR3 has 16 amino acids. Germline V gene lookup returns CDR1 KGHSH and CDR2 LQKENI. The ends lost 6 bases at V and 6 bases at J; junction bases unmatched: 14. CDR3 protein: CASSPDKGAVGQPQHF. Written as DNA, the CDR3 is TGTGCCAGCTCCCCGGATAAGGGGGCGGTCGGTCAGCCCCAGCATTTT.

This chain uses TRBV27 with TRBJ1-1, with 7 nucleotides matching TRBD1. This CDR3 region has 14 residues. J was trimmed by 5 bases and V by 0 bases; bases with no gene match: 3. The germline V gene encodes CDR1 MNHEY and CDR2 SMNVEV (reference sequence). For the CDR3, the DNA is TGTGCCAGCAGTTTATCGAGGGGGCTGACTGAAGCTTTCTTT. Encoded protein: CASSLSRGLTEAFF.

The CDR3 bases are TGTGCCAGCAGCTTGCCCCCAGGGGTAAGTTACGAGCAGTACTTC. Translation gives CASSLPPGVSYEQYF. This rearrangement joins TRBV11-3 to TRBJ2-7; D possibly corresponds to TRBD1 (6 bases). This CDR3 comprises 15 residues. In germline, CDR1 is SGHNT, CDR2 YENEEA. V lost 3 bases, J lost 4 bases, and 16 bases lay in between.

This chain links TRBV19 with TRBJ1-1; possibly TRBD1 for D (5 bases). The CDR3 totals 14 residues. V lost 4 bases to trimming and J lost 4 bases, with 13 bases between them. Germline values: CDR1 LNHDA, CDR2 SQIVND (reference sequence). The CDR3 region has the DNA TGTGCCAGTAGTACCCCCGGGGCGGTCACTGAAGCTTTCTTT. It yields the protein CASSTPGAVTEAFF.

This rearrangement joins TRBV29-1 to TRBJ2-2; D is possibly TRBD1 (5 bases). The V and J ends lost 1 base and 4 bases respectively, with 10 bases between them. CDR1 and CDR2 from the germline V gene are SQVTM and ANQGSEA. This CDR3 region has 14 residues. In DNA, the CDR3 is TGCAGCGTTGAAGGCAGGGATTCCACCGGGGAGCTGTTTTTT. It translates to CSVEGRDSTGELFF.

The chain employs TRBV7-8 and TRBJ2-1, with TRBD1 matching over 7 bases. Germline CDR1 SGHVS, CDR2 FQNEAQ. The CDR3 is 14 amino acids. Unmatched junction bases numbered 7, after V lost 5 bases and J lost 6 bases. The CDR3 reads CASSAGTAPNEQFF. The CDR3 region has the DNA TGTGCCAGCAGCGCCGGGACAGCCCCCAATGAGCAGTTCTTC.

This rearrangement joins TRBV5-1 to TRBJ2-7; D not resolved. CDR3 length: 14 amino acids. Trimming shortened V by 0 bases and J by 6 bases, and 13 bases separated the two germline ends. Germline assignment: CDR1 SGHRS and CDR2 YFSETQ. The CDR3 coding sequence is TGCGCCAGCAGCTTGGCCGCCGGTCCCCGCGAGCAGTACTTC. The encoded protein is CASSLAAGPREQYF.

This rearrangement joins TRBV19 to TRBJ1-5; possibly TRBD1 for D (6 bases). Germline CDR1 LNHDA, CDR2 SQIVND (reference sequence). CDR3 size: 17 residues. Between the trimmed V and J ends, which lost 3 bases and 4 bases, there was a span of 19 bases. CDR3 amino acids: CASSIITGSSGNQPQHF. CDR3 nucleotide sequence: TGTGCCAGTAGTATCATAACAGGGTCGTCCGGGAATCAGCCCCAGCATTTT. Full variable domain (missing parts from reference TRBV19 and TRBJ1-5): DGGITQSPKYLFRKEGQNVTLSCEQNLNHDAMYWYRQDPGQGLRLIYYSQIVNDFQKGDIAEGYSVSREKKESFPLTVTSAQKNPTAFYLCASSIITGSSGNQPQHFGDGTRLSIL.

The V call is TRBV5-1, the J call TRBJ2-3; D gene ambiguous. This CDR3 region has 12 residues. V was cut by 4 bases and J by 5 bases, with 8 bases left in between. Germline lookup yields CDR1 SGHRS and CDR2 YFSETQ. The chain's CDR3 is CASSLNGDTQYF. CDR3 bases: TGCGCCAGCAGCCTTAACGGAGATACGCAGTATTTT.

The J gene is TRBJ1-1, the V gene TRBV10-3; D is uncertain. The V gene's germline CDR1 is ENHRY and CDR2 SYGVKD. The CDR3 is 17 amino acids. The V end lost 6 bases, the J end lost 7 bases, and 27 bases lay between the germline ends. The CDR3 loop reads CAISPTEITTRVGEAFF. The CDR3 bases are TGTGCCATCAGCCCCACCGAGATAACAACTAGGGTTGGTGAAGCTTTCTTT.

CDR3 in amino acids: CASTEWSRDVRLGGEQFF. The CDR3 nucleotides are TGTGCCAGCACCGAGTGGTCGAGGGACGTCAGGCTAGGAGGTGAGCAGTTCTTC. This chain links TRBV5-6 with TRBJ2-1, with D perhaps given as TRBD1 or TRBD2 (5 bases each). V was trimmed by 6 bases and J by 9 bases, leaving 31 bases between them. CDR1 SGHDT and CDR2 YYEEEE come from the germline V gene. The CDR3 consists of 18 residues.

A note on this clone: Other DNA sequences in the same sample also yield this CDR3. CDR3 bases: TGTGCCAGCAGCGTAGGGGGTGCAACTAATGAAAAACTGTTTTTT. This codes for CASSVGGATNEKLFF. This rearrangement joins TRBV9 to TRBJ1-4; D is undetermined. The ends were cut back, 0 bases at V and 0 bases at J, with 6 bases in the middle. CDR1 and CDR2 from the germline V gene are SGDLS and YYNGEE. The CDR3 consists of 15 residues.

The chain has TRBV19 and TRBJ1-5; D might be TRBD1 (5 bases). The ends were cut back, 0 bases at V and 7 bases at J, with 13 bases in the middle. Germline V gene sequence: CDR1 LNHDA, CDR2 SQIVND (reference sequence). The CDR3 sequence is 15 residues long. The CDR3 coding sequence is TGTGCCAGTAGTATAGACCGGACACCAAGCCAGCCCCAGCATTTT. It is translated as CASSIDRTPSQPQHF.

In its sample, this clone was seen once. The gene calls are TRBV27 and TRBJ1-6; D ambiguous. This CDR3 contains 13 residues. With 1 base removed from V and 5 bases from J, the gap between germline ends came to 3 bases. CDR1 is MNHEY and CDR2 is SMNVEV in the germline V gene (reference sequence). The chain's CDR3 is CASSLLDNSPLHF. As DNA, the CDR3 is TGTGCCAGCAGTTTATTAGATAATTCACCCCTCCACTTT.

This chain uses TRBV29-1 with TRBJ2-7; 11 bases agree with TRBD2. CDR3 length equals 15 residues. Germline lookup yields CDR1 SQVTM and CDR2 ANQGSEA. With V trimmed by 4 bases and J by 6 bases, 11 bases remained unmatched. The CDR3 bases are TGCAGCGTTGTCCCCGGGACTAGCGGCGCGGCCGAGCAGTACTTC. It is translated as CSVVPGTSGAAEQYF.

The rearrangement joins TRBV7-9 to TRBJ2-1; D call uncertain. The germline V and J ends were trimmed by 1 base and 5 bases, with 9 bases remaining between them. This CDR3 spans 14 amino acids. The germline CDR1 and CDR2 sequences are SEHNR and FQNEAQ (reference sequence). CDR3 sequence reads: CASSLVLSHNEQFF. CDR3 DNA sequence: TGTGCCAGCAGCTTAGTTTTGTCTCACAATGAGCAGTTCTTC.

CDR3 amino acids: CASSELLAGENYEQYF. CDR3 in DNA: TGTGCCAGCAGTGAACTATTAGCGGGAGAGAACTACGAGCAGTACTTC. This chain uses TRBV2 with TRBJ2-7; 9 bases line up with TRBD2. Germline V gene data show CDR1 as SNHLY and CDR2 as FYNNEI. The CDR3 covers 16 residues. Unmatched junction bases numbered 8, after V lost 2 bases and J lost 3 bases.